This T cell receptor beta chain was found in a study of shared clonotypes between healthy human individuals (dated by TCRdb to about 2020). For context, the study as a whole: A few men and a couple of women, aged 18 to 49 years, made up the cohort. For each donor, three plates each were used for CD4 naive and CD4 memory, two plates were used for CD8 naive, and one plate was used for CD8 memory. To estimate repertoire size and how much clonotype sharing occurs between individuals, the study deeply sequenced the blood TCR repertoires of five healthy adults. Libraries were prepared and TCR repertoires were sequenced by different laboratories using diverse techniques, in order to increase sequencing depth and limit assay-specific biases. Per donor, leukapheresis produced somewhere between about 0.94 and 10 billion PBMCs. The study at large found these results: Compared with non-shared clonotypes, the clonotypes found in all four sorted-subset donors had higher generation probabilities. The genetic and exposure-history diversity represented was limited by the small number of donors. Rarefaction of sorted-subset datasets indicated incomplete sequencing despite the large sequencing depth. Naive subsets generally had larger estimated clonotype richness than memory subsets did. Pairwise subsampling led to the expectation that sequencing depth would affect the degree of clonotype sharing among donors. Sampling was restricted to blood, and TCR repertoires in tissue are likely to differ from TCR repertoires in blood. When a few donors were compared, the shared fraction of clonotypes was about 5% for naive CD4, 3.5% for naive CD8, 2% to 2.5% for memory CD4, and around 0.37% for memory CD8.

Regarding this clone: The antigen it recognizes is unknown. Per-base quality was not reported, and no clone a single base away is much larger than it.

Using the deep immunoSEQ assay, TCR CDR3 regions were amplified from genomic DNA by multiplex PCR. Extracted genomic DNA from each cell subset was distributed evenly across all wells of several immunoSEQ 96-well plates, and each plate was treated as a replicate. For sorted subsets, 150 to 250 ng genomic DNA, equal to 30,000 to 35,000 T cell genomes, was loaded into each replicate PCR. The purified libraries were quantified using a Qubit 3.0 fluorometer, sized with a Bioanalyzer 2100, and then quantified again using the KAPA Library Quantification kit. A separate single-read 150-cycle Illumina NextSeq 550 flow cell was used to sequence each immunoSEQ 96-well plate. Per the authors' processing: Because only junctional sequences without quality scores were contained in the immunoSEQ output, filtering matching that applied to full-length reads could not be performed. To assign V/J genes and CDR3, sequences were annotated using PyIR, a Python wrapper for IgBLAST v1.9, with IMGT germline references. Reads were filtered out if the reads had weak V/J assignments (E-value above 1e-6), no CDR3, stop codons, out-of-frame junctions, or ambiguous translated residues. A V3J clonotype was defined by an identical inferred V gene, J gene, and CDR3 amino acid sequence. Percentage overlap between repertoires was calculated by dividing the number of shared unique clonotypes by the size of the smaller repertoire. Repertoire richness was assessed with RTK rarefaction, the Chao1 estimator, and Recon v2.1 estimates of unobserved clonotypes. Generation probabilities were computed with OLGA for all TCRbeta clonotypes obtained by the gDNA method from several donors. TCRdb took this table from immuneACCESS and kept in-frame rearrangements with V and J called. Such tables lack part of the clones; where checked against another copy, unresolved V genes explain under half of the gap, and the rest is unexplained. The DNA was the basis for D and trimming; V, J and clone size are from that table. The sample table lists more than 2,000,000 clones, 85% to 95% of them with a count of one. The ten largest clones add up to roughly 0.36% of the sample.

The donors were healthy, HIV-negative adults with no recently reported acute infections or vaccinations. All donors were Caucasian adults living in Nashville, Tennessee, USA. CD4+ T cells were enriched by magnetic negative selection, after which naive cells were positively selected on CD45RA and the negative fraction was taken as the memory subset. Blood was collected by leukapheresis, and PBMCs were isolated by Ficoll-Histopaque density gradient centrifugation and then cryopreserved in liquid nitrogen vapor phase. Purity and quantity of every magnetically sorted T cell population were checked by analytical flow cytometry. Genomic DNA was isolated from each sorted fraction and quantified by UV absorbance on a Nanodrop 2000c. The receptor comes from a man younger than 30 in good health. Some clones in this sample may be carry-over from other donors' samples. The sequenced sample was naive CD4+ T cells from PBMCs. Read against the paper, the sample's cell subset or site label means: CD45RA+ positively selected.

CDR3 sequence: CASSEGGSYNEQFF. The DNA is as follows: TGTGCCAGCAGCGAAGGGGGCTCCTACAATGAGCAGTTCTTC. The sequence links TRBV7-2 to TRBJ2-1; matching of 6 bases hints at TRBD1 as the D gene. The germline V gene yields SGHTA for CDR1 and FQGNSA for CDR2. Taken from cysteine to phenylalanine, the CDR3 has 14 residues. Of the read, only the CDR3 DNA is kept; its 42 bases are in frame from base 1. V and J are truncated by 5 bases and 0 bases respectively, leaving an intervening sequence of 8 bases.